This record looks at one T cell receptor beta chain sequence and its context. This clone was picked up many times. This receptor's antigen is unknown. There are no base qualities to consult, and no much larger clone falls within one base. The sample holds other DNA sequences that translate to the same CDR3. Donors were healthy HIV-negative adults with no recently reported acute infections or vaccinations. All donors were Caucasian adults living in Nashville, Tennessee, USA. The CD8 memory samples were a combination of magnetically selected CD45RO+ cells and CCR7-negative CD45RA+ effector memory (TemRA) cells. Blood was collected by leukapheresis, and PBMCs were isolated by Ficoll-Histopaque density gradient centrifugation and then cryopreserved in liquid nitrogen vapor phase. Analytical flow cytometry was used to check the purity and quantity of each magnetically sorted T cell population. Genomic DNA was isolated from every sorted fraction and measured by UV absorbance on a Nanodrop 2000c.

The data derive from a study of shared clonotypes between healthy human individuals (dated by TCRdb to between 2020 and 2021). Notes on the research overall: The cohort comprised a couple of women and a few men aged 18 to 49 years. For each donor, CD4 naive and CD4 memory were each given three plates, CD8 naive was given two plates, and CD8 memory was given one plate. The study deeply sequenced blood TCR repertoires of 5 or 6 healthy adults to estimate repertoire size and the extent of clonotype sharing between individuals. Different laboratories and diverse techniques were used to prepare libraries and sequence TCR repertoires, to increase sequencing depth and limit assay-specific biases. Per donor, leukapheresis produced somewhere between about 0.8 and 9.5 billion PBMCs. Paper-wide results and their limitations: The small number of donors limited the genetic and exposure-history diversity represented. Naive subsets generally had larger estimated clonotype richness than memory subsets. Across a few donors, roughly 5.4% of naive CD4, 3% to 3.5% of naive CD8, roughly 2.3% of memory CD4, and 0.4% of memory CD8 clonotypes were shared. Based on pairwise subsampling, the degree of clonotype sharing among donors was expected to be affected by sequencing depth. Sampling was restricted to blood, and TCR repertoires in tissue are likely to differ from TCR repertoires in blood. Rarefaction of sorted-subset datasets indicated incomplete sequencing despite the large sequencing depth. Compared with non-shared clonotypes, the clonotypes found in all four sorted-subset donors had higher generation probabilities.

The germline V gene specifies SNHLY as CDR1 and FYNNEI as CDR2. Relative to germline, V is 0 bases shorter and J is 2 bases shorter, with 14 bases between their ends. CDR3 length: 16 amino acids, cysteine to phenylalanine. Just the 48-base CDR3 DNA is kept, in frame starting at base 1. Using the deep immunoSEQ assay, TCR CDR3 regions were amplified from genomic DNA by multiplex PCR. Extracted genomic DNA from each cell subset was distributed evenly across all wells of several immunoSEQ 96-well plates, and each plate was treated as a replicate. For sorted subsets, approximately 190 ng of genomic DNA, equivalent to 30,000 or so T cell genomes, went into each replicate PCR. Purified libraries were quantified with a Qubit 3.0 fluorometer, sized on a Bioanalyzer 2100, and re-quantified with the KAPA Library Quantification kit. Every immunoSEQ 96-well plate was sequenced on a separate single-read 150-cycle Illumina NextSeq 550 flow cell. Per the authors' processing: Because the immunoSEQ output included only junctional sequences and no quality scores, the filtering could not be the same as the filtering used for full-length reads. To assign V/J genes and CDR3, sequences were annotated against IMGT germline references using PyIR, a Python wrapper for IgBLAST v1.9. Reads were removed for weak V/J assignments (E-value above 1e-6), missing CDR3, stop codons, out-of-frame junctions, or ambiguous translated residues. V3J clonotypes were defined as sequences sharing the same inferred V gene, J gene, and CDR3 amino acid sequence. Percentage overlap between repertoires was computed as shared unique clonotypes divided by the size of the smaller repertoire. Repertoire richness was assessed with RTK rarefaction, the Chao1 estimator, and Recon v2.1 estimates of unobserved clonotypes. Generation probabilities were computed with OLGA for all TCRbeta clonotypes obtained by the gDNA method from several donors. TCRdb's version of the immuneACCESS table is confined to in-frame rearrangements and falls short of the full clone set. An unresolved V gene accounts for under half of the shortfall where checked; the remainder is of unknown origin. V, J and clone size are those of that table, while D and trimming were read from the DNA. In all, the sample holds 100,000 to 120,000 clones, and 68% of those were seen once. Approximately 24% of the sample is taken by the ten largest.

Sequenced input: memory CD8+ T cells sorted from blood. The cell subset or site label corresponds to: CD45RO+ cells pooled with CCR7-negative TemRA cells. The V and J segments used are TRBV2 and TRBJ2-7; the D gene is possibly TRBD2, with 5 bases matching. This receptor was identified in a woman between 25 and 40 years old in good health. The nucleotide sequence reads TGTGCCAGCAGTGAAGCGCTTAGGACTCCCACCTACGAGCAGTACTTC. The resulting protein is CASSEALRTPTYEQYF.